This T cell receptor (beta chain) was documented in a study of T cells in tumors after PD-1 blockade. From germline, CDR1 is SGHRS and CDR2 YFSETQ. Trimming removed 3 bases from V and 0 bases from J; junction bases left unmatched: 7. This CDR3 comprises 16 residues. TCRdb keeps only in-frame clones here, not all; method: immunoSEQ multiplex PCR. In the table there are 20,000 to 25,000 clones, about 82% of which are singletons. The clonotype comes from a human donor with basal cell carcinoma. The rearrangement uses TRBV5-1 and TRBJ2-3, with 7 bases aligning to TRBD1. This specimen consisted of PBMCs, obtained after anti-PD-1 treatment. The CDR3: CASSSKGGRSTDTQYF. DNA of the CDR3: TGCGCCAGCAGCTCCAAAGGGGGCCGTAGCACAGATACGCAGTATTTT.